These 7 T cell receptor beta chains were sequenced from one sample in a study of T-cell reconstitution after alpha-beta-depleted transplantation in children. Unique molecular identifiers were used in preparing the TCRbeta library. Each CDR3 protein is one row after TCRdb ran MiXCR on the PCR reads. The sample has about 600,000 distinct CDR3 sequences; 23% are singletons. Specimen: PBMCs, mostly from graft donor cells, collected 360 days after TCRalphabeta/CD19-depleted stem cell transplant. The receptors here all came from a boy in the first two years of life who had a stem cell transplant for acute myeloid leukemia, so the T cells may come from the graft donor.

This clonotype was picked up a small number of times. This chain uses TRBV3-1 with TRBJ2-3, with D possibly matching TRBD2 (6 bases). The length of the CDR3 is 16 residues. Trimming pared 0 bases from V and 7 bases from J, leaving 17 bases between. CDR1 is LGHDT, CDR2 YNNKEL, per germline (reference sequence). CDR3 sequence (DNA): TGTGCCAGCAGCCAAGATGCCGTCGGAGGGCCCAATACGCAGTATTTT. It specifies CASSQDAVGGPNTQYF.

This clonotype was found many times. One end of the junction does not line up with germline, which may come from a read error. The chain couples TRBV28 to TRBJ1-4; D call uncertain. The CDR3 runs 16 residues. CDR1 is MDHEN, CDR2 SYDVKM, per germline. CDR3 loop: CATTPHPGRINEKLFF. Written as DNA, the CDR3 is TGTGCCACAACTCCCCACCCCGGGAGGATTAATGAAAAACTTTTTTTT.

In its sample, this clonotype was seen a few times. This chain uses TRBV20-1 with TRBJ2-5; D tentatively reads TRBD1 or TRBD2 (5 bases each). Trimming took 3 bases from V and 2 from J, leaving 16 bases between them. This CDR3 spans 15 amino acids. Germline CDR1 is DFQATT and CDR2 is SNEGSKA (reference sequence). CDR3 sequence (DNA): TGCAGTGCTAGTCGCGTGGGGGTTGTACAAGAGACCCAGTACTTC. Translated, it gives CSASRVGVVQETQYF.

The chain combines TRBV13 with TRBJ2-7; D is uncertain. Trimming took 0 bases from V and 3 from J, leaving 12 bases between them. There are 15 residues in the CDR3. Germline CDR1 reads PRHDT; CDR2 reads FYEKMQ (reference sequence). The CDR3 DNA is TGTGCCAGCAGCTTAGGACGTTCCGAATTCTACGAGCAGTACTTC. This sequence encodes CASSLGRSEFYEQYF.

The chain links TRBV12-3 or TRBV12-4 to TRBJ2-2; D possibly uses TRBD1 or TRBD2 (5 bases each). Trimming took 6 bases from V and 9 from J, leaving 17 bases between them. The CDR3 consists of 14 residues. CDR3 sequence (DNA): TGTGCCAGCAGACCGGGACCTCAGACCCGGGAGCTGTTTTTT. Encoded protein: CASRPGPQTRELFF.

This clonotype was counted many times. This chain links TRBV10-2 with TRBJ2-1; tentatively, D is TRBD2 (5 bases). CDR1 is WSHSY, CDR2 SAAADI, per germline. Trimming stripped 5 bases from V and 7 bases from J, with 15 bases between. The CDR3 contains 14 residues. CDR3 sequence (DNA): TGCGCCAGCAGTCCCACTAGTATCCTGAATGAGCAGTTCTTC. Amino acid sequence: CASSPTSILNEQFF.

This clonotype was seen a handful of times. The chain recombines TRBV12-3 or TRBV12-4 with TRBJ2-1; no definite D call. Trimming removed 7 bases at V and 4 bases at J, with 14 bases between. The CDR3 loop spans 14 amino acids. The CDR3 loop is CASTPPTSYNEQFF. The CDR3 DNA is TGTGCCAGCACCCCCCCGACTTCTTACAATGAGCAGTTCTTC.